This record concerns one TCR beta chain sequence. The source of the sample is a study of blood T cell repertoires in COVID-19. Trimming removed 5 bases from V and 7 bases from J; junction bases left unmatched: 4. The CDR3 has 14 amino acids. Germline V gene data show CDR1 as GTSNPN and CDR2 as SVGIG (reference sequence). The method was immunoSEQ multiplex PCR; TCRdb's version includes in-frame clones alone and lacks a portion of them. The sample comprises under 200,000 clones, around 87% of which are singletons, and 0.99% rests with the top ten. The sample was peripheral blood. This chain uses TRBV30 with TRBJ1-6; the match to TRBD1 covers 11 bases. This clonotype originated in a man aged 18 to 30 with acute or convalescent COVID-19. The CDR3 loop reads CAWDGTGGNSPLHF. The CDR3 region has the DNA TGTGCCTGGGATGGGACAGGGGGAAATTCACCCCTCCACTTT.